These 10 T cell receptor beta chains were sequenced from one sample in a study of CD8+ T cells in alopecia areata. The treatment here: oral pan-JAK inhibitor, 5-10 mg twice daily. Following RNA extraction, reverse transcription yielded cDNA that acted as the sequencing template. The repertoire was sequenced with immunoSEQ multiplex PCR; TCRdb's copy has only in-frame clones and lacks some. The sample yields under 350,000 clones, roughly 50% seen once. The sample consisted of CD4+ T cells sorted from blood, taken at week 24, from a patient treated with tofacitinib. These receptors were obtained from a human donor with alopecia areata.

This chain uses TRBV5-1 with TRBJ2-7; perhaps TRBD1 as D (6 bases). CDR3 length: 16 amino acids. The ends were cut back, 0 bases at V and 4 bases at J, with 17 bases in the middle. Germline V lookup: CDR1 SGHRS, CDR2 YFSETQ. The CDR3 protein is CASSLEGETGRYEQYF. For the CDR3, the DNA is TGCGCCAGCAGCTTGGAGGGGGAGACGGGCCGGTACGAGCAGTACTTC.

The chain couples TRBV6-1 to TRBJ1-1; D unclear. The CDR3 runs to 11 residues. The V and J ends lost 4 bases and 5 bases respectively, with 5 bases between them. Germline V CDR1 and CDR2: MNHNS, SASEGT. The CDR3 region has the DNA TGTGCCAGCAGTGTTTATACTGAAGCTTTCTTT. Its protein is CASSVYTEAFF.

This chain uses TRBV7-2 with TRBJ1-2; D might be TRBD1 (5 bases). The CDR3 has 15 amino acids. Looked up from germline, CDR1 is SGHTA and CDR2 is FQGNSA. The germline V and J ends were trimmed by 0 bases and 4 bases, with 12 bases remaining between them. CDR3 loop: CASSLAARTTYGYTF. As DNA, the CDR3 is TGTGCCAGCAGCTTAGCCGCCCGGACAACCTATGGCTACACCTTC.

J is TRBJ2-7 and V is TRBV10-3, with D perhaps TRBD2 (6 bases). The V and J ends lost 0 bases and 2 bases respectively, with 14 bases between them. The CDR3 sequence is 16 residues long. Germline CDR1 reads ENHRY; CDR2 reads SYGVKD. This CDR3 reads CAISESKPGETYEQYF. DNA of the CDR3: TGTGCCATCAGTGAGTCGAAGCCGGGGGAGACCTACGAGCAGTACTTC.

Details on this clone: One junction end disagrees with the germline gene, perhaps due to a read error. V usage is TRBV7-7 and J usage is TRBJ2-3; tentative D call: TRBD1 (5 bases). Per the germline V gene, CDR1 is SSHAT and CDR2 is FNYEAQ (reference sequence). This CDR3 is built from 15 residues. The CDR3 spells CASSPGPGPTDTQYF. CDR3 bases: TGTGCTAGCAGCCCCGGTCCAGGGCCTACAGATACGCAGTATTTT.

This clone was seen a single time. This chain connects TRBV29-1 to TRBJ1-1; D might be TRBD1 (6 bases). V shed 7 bases and J shed 10 bases, with 19 bases lying between them. The CDR3 runs 12 residues. CDR1 is SQVTM, CDR2 ANQGSEA, per germline. The CDR3 is CSAGNKGVGAFF. In DNA form, the CDR3 reads TGCAGCGCAGGGAATAAGGGGGTGGGAGCTTTCTTT.

This clone was observed a handful of times. The chain combines TRBV29-1 with TRBJ1-1; no clear D. V lost 1 base and J 7 bases, leaving 7 bases between the germline ends. The germline gives CDR1 SQVTM, CDR2 ANQGSEA. The CDR3 runs to 11 residues. Here the CDR3 reads CSVEGYSEAFF. The CDR3 DNA sequence: TGCAGCGTTGAAGGTTACAGTGAAGCTTTCTTT.

This chain connects TRBV30 to TRBJ2-5; 12 bases are shared with TRBD2. CDR3 length: 16 amino acids. Trimming removed 0 bases from V and 4 bases from J; junction bases left unmatched: 6. Germline loops: CDR1 GTSNPN, CDR2 SVGIG (reference sequence). The CDR3 sequence: CAWSVPTSGGTETQYF. The CDR3 region has the DNA TGTGCCTGGAGTGTACCGACTAGCGGGGGAACAGAGACCCAGTACTTC.

The chain couples TRBV28 to TRBJ1-1, with 8 bases matching TRBD1. The CDR3 length is 15 residues. Germline CDR1 reads MDHEN; CDR2 reads SYDVKM. The V gene end was trimmed by 3 bases and the J gene end by 1 base; junction bases not matched to a gene: 4. For the CDR3, the DNA is TGTGCCAGCAGTTTGGCAGGGGGCGGGAACACTGAAGCTTTCTTT. It is translated as CASSLAGGGNTEAFF.

The chain couples TRBV4-1 to TRBJ2-6; the D is unclear. Germline V gene data show CDR1 as MGHRA and CDR2 as YSYEKL. Trimming removed 1 base from V and 0 bases from J, with 1 base in between. This CDR3 region has 14 residues. The CDR3 reads CASSQVSGANVLTF. The CDR3 DNA sequence: TGCGCCAGCAGCCAAGTCTCTGGGGCCAACGTCCTGACTTTC.